The clone carrying this T cell receptor beta chain is a singleton in its sample. The entry originates in a study of identifying expanded T cells in peripheral blood. The repertoire was sequenced with immunoSEQ multiplex PCR; TCRdb's copy has only in-frame clones and lacks some. The sample holds 75,000 to 95,000 clones, around 89% seen once. The V end was cut by 1 base, the J end by 5 bases, with 14 bases between. Per germline, CDR1 MNHNS and CDR2 SASEGT. The CDR3 runs to 16 residues. The sample taken for sequencing was blood. The chain recombines TRBV6-1 with TRBJ2-2, with D possibly being TRBD1 or TRBD2 (5 bases each). The clonotype comes from a person between 18 and 69 years old in good health. For the CDR3, the DNA is TGTGCCAGCAGTGAAGGGGGGTATGGTCTGACCGGGGAGCTGTTTTTT. Amino acids: CASSEGGYGLTGELFF.